This TCR beta chain was sequenced in a study of graft-versus-host responses after intestinal transplantation. About the study: Among the recipients, all got anti-thymocyte globulin induction and then tacrolimus and steroids for 3 to 4 years.

Generated by immunoSEQ multiplex PCR, the TCRdb table keeps only in-frame clones and is missing some. The repertoire holds around 99,000 clones, around 90% seen once, with approximately 0.76% in the top ten. Notes on this clone: Its antigen is unidentified.

Findings of the study overall: The highest levels of circulating GvH clones went along with early declines in HvG clones after transplant.

The TCR sequence derives from a human donor who was the organ donor for an intestinal transplant. The sequenced sample was unstimulated CD4+ T cells sorted from spleen or lymph node cells, obtained before transplant.

The DNA of the CDR3 is TGTGCCAGCAGTGACCCCACAGATACGCAGTATTTT. Translated: CASSDPTDTQYF. V usage is TRBV25-1 and J usage is TRBJ2-3; D is unclear. Germline values: CDR1 MGHDK, CDR2 SYGVNS. V was cut by 3 bases and J by 2 bases, with 3 bases left in between. CDR3 size: 12 residues. Drawing the rest from reference TRBV25-1 and TRBJ2-3, the complete variable domain is EADIYQTPRYLVIGTGKKITLECSQTMGHDKMYWYQQDPGMELHLIHYSYGVNSTEKGDLSSESTVSRIRTEHFPLTLESARPSHTSQYLCASSDPTDTQYFGPGTRLTVL.